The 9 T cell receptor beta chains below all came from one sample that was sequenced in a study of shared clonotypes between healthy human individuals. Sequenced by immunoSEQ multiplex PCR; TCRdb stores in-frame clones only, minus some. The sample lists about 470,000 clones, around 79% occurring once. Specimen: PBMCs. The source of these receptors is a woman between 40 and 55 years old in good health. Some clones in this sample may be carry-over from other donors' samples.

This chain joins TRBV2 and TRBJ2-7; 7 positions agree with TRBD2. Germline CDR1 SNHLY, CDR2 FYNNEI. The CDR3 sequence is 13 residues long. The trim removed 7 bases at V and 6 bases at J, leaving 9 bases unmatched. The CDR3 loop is CASTSVGGGEQYF. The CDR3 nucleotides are TGTGCCAGCACTTCGGTTGGGGGGGGCGAGCAGTACTTC.

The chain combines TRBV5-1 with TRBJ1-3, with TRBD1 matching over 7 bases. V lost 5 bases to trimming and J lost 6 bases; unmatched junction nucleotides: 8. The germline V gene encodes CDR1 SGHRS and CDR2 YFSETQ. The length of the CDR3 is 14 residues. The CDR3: CASRNDRAQNTIYF. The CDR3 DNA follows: TGCGCCAGCAGAAACGACAGGGCCCAAAACACCATATATTTT.

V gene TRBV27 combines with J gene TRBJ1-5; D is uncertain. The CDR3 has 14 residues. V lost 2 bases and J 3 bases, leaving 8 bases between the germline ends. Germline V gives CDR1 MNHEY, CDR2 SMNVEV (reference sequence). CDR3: CASSLERHNQPQHF. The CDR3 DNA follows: TGTGCCAGCAGTTTAGAAAGACACAATCAGCCCCAGCATTTT.

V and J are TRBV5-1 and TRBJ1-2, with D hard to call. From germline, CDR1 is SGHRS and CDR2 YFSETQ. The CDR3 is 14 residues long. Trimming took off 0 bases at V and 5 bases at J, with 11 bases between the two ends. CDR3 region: CASSLGFGDYGYTF. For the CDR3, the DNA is TGCGCCAGCAGCTTGGGGTTTGGGGATTATGGCTACACCTTC. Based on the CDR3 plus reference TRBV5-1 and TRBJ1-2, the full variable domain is KAGVTQTPRYLIKTRGQQVTLSCSPISGHRSVSWYQQTPGQGLQFLFEYFSETQRNKGNFPGRFSGRQFSNSRSEMNVSTLELGDSALYLCASSLGFGDYGYTFGSGTRLTVV.

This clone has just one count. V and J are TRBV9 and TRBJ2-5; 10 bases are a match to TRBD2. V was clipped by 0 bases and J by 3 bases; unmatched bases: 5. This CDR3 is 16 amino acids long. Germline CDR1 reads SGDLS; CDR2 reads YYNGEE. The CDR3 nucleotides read TGTGCCAGCAGCGTAGAGGCTAGCGGGAGAGAAGAGACCCAGTACTTC. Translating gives CASSVEASGREETQYF.

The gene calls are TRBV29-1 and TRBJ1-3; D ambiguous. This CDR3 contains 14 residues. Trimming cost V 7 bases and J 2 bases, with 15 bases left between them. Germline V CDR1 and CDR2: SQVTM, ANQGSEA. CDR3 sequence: CSAEVAEAGNTIYF. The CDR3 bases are TGCAGCGCGGAGGTGGCCGAGGCTGGAAACACCATATATTTT.

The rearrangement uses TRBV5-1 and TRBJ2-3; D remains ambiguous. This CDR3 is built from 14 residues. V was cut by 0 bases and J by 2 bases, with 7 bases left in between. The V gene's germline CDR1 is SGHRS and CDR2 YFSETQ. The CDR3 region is CASSLVQTTDTQYF. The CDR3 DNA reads TGCGCCAGCAGCTTGGTTCAGACCACAGATACGCAGTATTTT. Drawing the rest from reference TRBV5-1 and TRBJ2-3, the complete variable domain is KAGVTQTPRYLIKTRGQQVTLSCSPISGHRSVSWYQQTPGQGLQFLFEYFSETQRNKGNFPGRFSGRQFSNSRSEMNVSTLELGDSALYLCASSLVQTTDTQYFGPGTRLTVL.

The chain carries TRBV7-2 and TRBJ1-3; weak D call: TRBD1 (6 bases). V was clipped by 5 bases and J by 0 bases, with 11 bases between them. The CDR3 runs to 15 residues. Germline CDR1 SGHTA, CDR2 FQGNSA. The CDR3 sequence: CASSPWTDSGNTIYF. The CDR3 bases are TGTGCCAGCAGCCCCTGGACAGACTCTGGAAACACCATATATTTT.

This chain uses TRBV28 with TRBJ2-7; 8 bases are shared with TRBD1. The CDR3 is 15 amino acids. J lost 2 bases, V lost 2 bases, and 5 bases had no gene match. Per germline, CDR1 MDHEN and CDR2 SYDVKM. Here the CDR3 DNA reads TGTGCCAGCAGTTTAAGAACAGGGGGGACCTACGAGCAGTACTTC. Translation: CASSLRTGGTYEQYF. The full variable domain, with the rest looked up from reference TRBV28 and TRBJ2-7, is DVKVTQSSRYLVKRTGEKVFLECVQDMDHENMFWYRQDPGLGLRLIYFSYDVKMKEKGDIPEGYSVSREKKERFSLILESASTNQTSMYLCASSLRTGGTYEQYFGPGTRLTVT.